The clone carrying this T cell receptor beta chain was recorded only once. Study processing details: Using reference gene primer amplification, nucleated cell counts were estimated. Libraries were prepared by immunoSEQ multiplex PCR; TCRdb keeps only in-frame clonotypes and omits some of them. V and J calls and clone size are those listed in that table; D and trimming were worked out from the DNA. The sample contains around 130,000 clones, less than 85% of which appear only once. The data originate from a study of blood T cell repertoires in COVID-19. Overall study: T cells, B-cell-depleted T cells, or PBMCs provided the cDNA or gDNA that served as material.

The V segment lost 4 bases and the J segment 0 bases; nucleotides outside the gene matches: 5. From germline, CDR1 is MNHEY and CDR2 SMNVEV (reference sequence). The CDR3 has 17 amino acids. The chain joins TRBV27 to TRBJ1-4; TRBD1 matches at 10 bases. The receptor's source is a woman in her fifties or sixties with acute or convalescent COVID-19. Specimen: peripheral blood. CDR3 bases: TGTGCCAGCAGTTCCGGACAGGGGGTCGCAACTAATGAAAAACTGTTTTTT. This encodes CASSSGQGVATNEKLFF.